This T cell receptor beta chain was profiled in a study of T-cell reconstitution after alpha-beta-depleted transplantation in children. This clonotype occurred many times. The germline V gene has CDR1 MGHRA and CDR2 YSYEKL. Deletions cut 4 bases from V and 4 bases from J, with 16 bases between. The CDR3 runs 15 residues. Library preparation (for TCRbeta) was performed with unique molecular identifiers. One entry per CDR3 protein results from TCRdb running MiXCR on the PCR reads. The table lists 70,000 to 95,000 distinct CDR3 sequences, 12% of them singletons. This chain joins TRBV4-1 and TRBJ1-2, with a weak D call TRBD1 (6 bases). Material: PBMCs from the stem cell graft donor, obtained from the stem cell graft. The TCR sequence derives from a human donor who donated a stem cell graft to a child with inherited bone marrow failure. CDR3 bases: TGCGCCAGCAGCCCAGGGACACATGAGTCCTATGGCTACACCTTC. This encodes CASSPGTHESYGYTF.